This paragraph covers one T cell receptor (beta chain) sequence. Its target is unknown. Losses at the gene ends were 5 bases for V and 4 bases for J; bases not matched to a gene: 3. Germline CDR1 LNHNV, CDR2 YYDKDF (reference sequence). The CDR3 extends over 14 amino acids. Sequenced by immunoSEQ multiplex PCR; TCRdb stores in-frame clones only, minus some. The sample has about 94,000 clones, roughly 80% seen once. Each patient with chemo-refractory metastatic non-small-cell lung cancer was treated with focal radiation plus CTLA-4 blockade using ipilimumab. These data are taken from a study of radiotherapy plus CTLA-4 blockade in lung cancer. Study at large: Overall, around 19% of patients showed an objective response, while approximately 30% attained disease control.

Study observations and caveats: In blood, TCR clones derived from the tumor expanded after radiotherapy plus ipilimumab.

The sequence came from a human donor with non-small cell lung cancer that progressed on radiotherapy plus ipilimumab. The specimen comprised peripheral blood, sampled from a patient treated with radiotherapy plus ipilimumab. This sequence joins TRBV15 and TRBJ2-7; 12 nucleotides line up with TRBD1. The DNA of the CDR3 is TGTGCCACCAGCTGGGGACAGGGGGCGTACGAGCAGTACTTC. Protein sequence: CATSWGQGAYEQYF.